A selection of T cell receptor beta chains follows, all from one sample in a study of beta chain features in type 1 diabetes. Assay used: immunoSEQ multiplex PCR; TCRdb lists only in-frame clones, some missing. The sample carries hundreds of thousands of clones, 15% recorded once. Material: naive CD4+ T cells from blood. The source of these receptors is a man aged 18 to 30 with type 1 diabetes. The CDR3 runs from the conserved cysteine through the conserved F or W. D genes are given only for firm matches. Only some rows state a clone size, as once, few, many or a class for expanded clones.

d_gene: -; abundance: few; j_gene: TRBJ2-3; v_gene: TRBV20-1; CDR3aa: CSATGFQYF; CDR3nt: TGCAGTGCTACGGGGTTCCAGTATTTT
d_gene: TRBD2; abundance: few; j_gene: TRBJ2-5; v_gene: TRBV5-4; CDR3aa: CASSPTLAGEKETQYF; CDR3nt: TGTGCCAGCAGCCCTACACTAGCGGGAGAAAAAGAGACCCAGTACTTC
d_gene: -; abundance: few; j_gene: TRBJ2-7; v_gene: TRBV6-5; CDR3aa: CASSEEAIHEQYF; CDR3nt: TGTGCCAGCAGTGAAGAAGCGATCCACGAGCAGTACTTC
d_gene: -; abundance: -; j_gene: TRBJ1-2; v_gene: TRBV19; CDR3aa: CASSIPGVSYGYTF; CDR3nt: TGTGCCAGTAGTATCCCCGGGGTGAGCTATGGCTACACCTTC
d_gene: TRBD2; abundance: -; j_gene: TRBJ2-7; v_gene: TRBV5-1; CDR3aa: CASSPGLAGDEQYF; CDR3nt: TGCGCCAGCAGCCCGGGACTAGCGGGAGACGAGCAGTACTTC
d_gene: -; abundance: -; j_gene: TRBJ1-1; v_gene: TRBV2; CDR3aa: CARKTAMNTEAFF; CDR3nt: TGTGCCAGGAAGACTGCCATGAACACTGAAGCTTTCTTT
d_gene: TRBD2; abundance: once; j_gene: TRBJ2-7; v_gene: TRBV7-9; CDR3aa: CASSSSAGVNGGQYF; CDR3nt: TGTGCCAGCAGTTCATCAGCGGGGGTCAATGGGGGGCAGTACTTC
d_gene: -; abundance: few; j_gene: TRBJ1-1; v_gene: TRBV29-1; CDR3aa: CSVARPNTEAFF; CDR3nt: TGCAGCGTTGCTAGGCCGAACACTGAAGCTTTCTTT
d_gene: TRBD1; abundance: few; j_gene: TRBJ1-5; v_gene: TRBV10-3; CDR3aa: CAISLGQGNQPQHF; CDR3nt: TGTGCCATCAGTCTGGGACAGGGAAATCAGCCCCAGCATTTT
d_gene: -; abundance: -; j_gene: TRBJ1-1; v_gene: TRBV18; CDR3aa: CASSPLDRSTEAFF; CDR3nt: TGTGCCAGCTCACCTCTCGACAGGAGCACTGAAGCTTTCTTT
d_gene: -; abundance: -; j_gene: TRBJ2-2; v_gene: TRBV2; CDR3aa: CASKEFGELFF; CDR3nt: TGTGCCAGCAAGGAGTTCGGGGAGCTGTTTTTT
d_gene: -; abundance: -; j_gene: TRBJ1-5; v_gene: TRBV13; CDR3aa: CASSFRGKHGNQPQHF; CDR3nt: TGTGCCAGCAGCTTCCGGGGAAAGCATGGCAATCAGCCCCAGCATTTT
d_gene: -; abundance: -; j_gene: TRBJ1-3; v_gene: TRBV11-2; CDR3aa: CASSLDPSQGLSGNTIYF; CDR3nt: TGTGCCAGCAGCTTAGATCCCTCACAGGGCCTCTCTGGAAACACCATATATTTT
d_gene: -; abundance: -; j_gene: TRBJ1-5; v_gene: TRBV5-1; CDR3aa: CASSPGTTSNQPQHF; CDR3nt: TGCGCCAGCAGCCCGGGGACAACAAGCAATCAGCCCCAGCATTTT
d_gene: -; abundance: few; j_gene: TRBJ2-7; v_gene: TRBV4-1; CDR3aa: CASSQDLGARSSYEQYF; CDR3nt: TGCGCCAGCAGCCAAGATTTGGGGGCGCGGAGCTCCTACGAGCAGTACTTC
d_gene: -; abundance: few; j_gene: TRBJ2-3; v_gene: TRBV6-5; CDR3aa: CASSRRSDTQYF; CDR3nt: TGTGCCAGCAGTCGGAGGTCGGATACGCAGTATTTT
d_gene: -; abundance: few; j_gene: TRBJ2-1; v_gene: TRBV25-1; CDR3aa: CASSEYPFRDEQFF; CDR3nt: TGTGCCAGCAGTGAATACCCGTTCCGCGATGAGCAGTTCTTC
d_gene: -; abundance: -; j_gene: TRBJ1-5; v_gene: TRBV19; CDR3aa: CASSQGGNQPQHF; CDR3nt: TGTGCCAGTAGTCAGGGAGGAAATCAGCCCCAGCATTTT
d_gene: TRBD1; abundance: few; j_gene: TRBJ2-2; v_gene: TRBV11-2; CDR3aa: CASGTGNTGELFF; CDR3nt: TGTGCCAGCGGGACAGGGAATACCGGGGAGCTGTTTTTT
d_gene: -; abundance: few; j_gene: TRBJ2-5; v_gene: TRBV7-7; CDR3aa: CASSWGFGGLQETQYF; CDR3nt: TGTGCCAGCAGCTGGGGCTTTGGCGGCCTCCAAGAGACCCAGTACTTC
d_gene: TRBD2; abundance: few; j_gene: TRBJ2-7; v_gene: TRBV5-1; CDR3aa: CASSQPTVAGAGEQYF; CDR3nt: TGCGCCAGCAGCCAACCGACAGTAGCCGGAGCGGGAGAGCAGTACTTC
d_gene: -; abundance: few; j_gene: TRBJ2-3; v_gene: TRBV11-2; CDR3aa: CASSLALTDTQYF; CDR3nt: TGTGCCAGCAGCTTAGCACTCACAGATACGCAGTATTTT
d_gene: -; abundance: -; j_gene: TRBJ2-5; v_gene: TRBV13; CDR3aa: CASSLGLGETQYF; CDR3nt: TGTGCCAGCAGCTTAGGACTAGGAGAGACCCAGTACTTC
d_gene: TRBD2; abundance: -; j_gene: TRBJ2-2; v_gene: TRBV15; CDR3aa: CATSRDAGGLGGELFF; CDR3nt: TGTGCCACCAGCAGAGATGCGGGGGGGCTCGGCGGGGAGCTGTTTTTT
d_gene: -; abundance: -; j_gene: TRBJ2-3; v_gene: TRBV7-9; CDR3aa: CASSPFDNTDTQYF; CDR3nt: TGTGCCAGCAGCCCCTTTGACAACACAGATACGCAGTATTTT
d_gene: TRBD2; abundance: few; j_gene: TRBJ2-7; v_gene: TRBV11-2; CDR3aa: CASSVVAGPSYEQYF; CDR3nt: TGTGCCAGCAGCGTAGTAGCGGGGCCGTCCTACGAGCAGTACTTC
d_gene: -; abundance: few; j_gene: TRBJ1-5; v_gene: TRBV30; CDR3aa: CAWSLPSQVPPQHF; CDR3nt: TGTGCCTGGAGTCTTCCCTCCCAGGTTCCGCCCCAGCATTTT
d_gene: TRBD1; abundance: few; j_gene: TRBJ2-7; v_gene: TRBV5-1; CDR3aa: CASSFRGPKNEQYF; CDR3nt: TGCGCCAGCAGCTTCAGGGGGCCTAAGAACGAGCAGTACTTC
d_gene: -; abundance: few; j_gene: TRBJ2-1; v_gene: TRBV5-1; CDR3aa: CASSLVTGLLNEQFF; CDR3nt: TGCGCCAGCAGCTTGGTAACAGGGCTCCTAAATGAGCAGTTCTTC
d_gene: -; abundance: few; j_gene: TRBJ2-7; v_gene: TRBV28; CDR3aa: CASTPPYEQYF; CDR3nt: TGTGCCAGCACCCCTCCCTACGAGCAGTACTTC
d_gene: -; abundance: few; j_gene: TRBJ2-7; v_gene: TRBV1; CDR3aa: CTSSQVRRVRAGKNYEQYF; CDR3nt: TGCACCAGCAGCCAAGTCAGGCGAGTTCGGGCAGGGAAAAACTACGAGCAGTACTTC
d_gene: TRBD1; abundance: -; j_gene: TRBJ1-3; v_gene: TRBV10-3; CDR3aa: CASTGTGGNTIYF; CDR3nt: TGTGCCAGTACCGGGACAGGTGGAAACACCATATATTTT
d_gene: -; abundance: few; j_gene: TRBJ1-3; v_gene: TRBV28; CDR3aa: CASRSRWGSYSGNTIYF; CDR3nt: TGTGCCAGCAGGAGTCGTTGGGGCAGCTACTCTGGAAACACCATATATTTT
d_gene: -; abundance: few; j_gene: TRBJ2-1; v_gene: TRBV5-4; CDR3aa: CASSLPYSSYNEQFF; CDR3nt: TGTGCCAGCAGTCTCCCATATAGCAGCTACAATGAGCAGTTCTTC
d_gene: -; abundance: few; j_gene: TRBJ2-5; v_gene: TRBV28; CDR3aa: CASSLSGGGETQYF; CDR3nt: TGTGCCAGCAGTTTATCTGGGGGCGGAGAGACCCAGTACTTC
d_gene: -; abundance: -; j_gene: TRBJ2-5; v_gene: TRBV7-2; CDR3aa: CASSLRGTSGTQYF; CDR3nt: TGTGCCAGCAGCCTAAGGGGGACCTCCGGGACCCAGTACTTC
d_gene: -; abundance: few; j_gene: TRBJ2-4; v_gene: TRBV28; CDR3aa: CASSLRDNKNIQYF; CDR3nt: TGTGCCAGCAGTCTCAGGGACAACAAAAACATTCAGTACTTC
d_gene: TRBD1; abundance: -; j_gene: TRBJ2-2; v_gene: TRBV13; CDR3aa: CASSLFPLTGGGSNTGELFF; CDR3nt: TGTGCCAGCAGTCTCTTCCCGCTGACAGGGGGCGGATCCAACACCGGGGAGCTGTTTTTT
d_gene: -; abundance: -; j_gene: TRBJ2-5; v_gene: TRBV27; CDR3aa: CASSLIRGTSHKYF; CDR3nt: TGTGCCAGCAGCCTTATAAGGGGGACATCGCACAAGTACTTC
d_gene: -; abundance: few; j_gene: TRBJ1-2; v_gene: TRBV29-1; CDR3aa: CSVDVQGDYGYTF; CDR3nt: TGCAGCGTTGACGTACAGGGTGACTATGGCTACACCTTC
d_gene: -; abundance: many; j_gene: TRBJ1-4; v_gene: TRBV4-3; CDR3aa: CASSIQQSTNEKLFF; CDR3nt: TGCGCCAGCAGCATTCAACAGTCAACTAATGAAAAACTGTTTTTT
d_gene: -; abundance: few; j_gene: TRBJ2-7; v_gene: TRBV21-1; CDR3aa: CASGGGTGTYEQYF; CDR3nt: TGTGCCAGCGGAGGGGGGACAGGGACCTACGAGCAGTACTTC